This T cell receptor (beta chain) derives from a study of shared clonotypes between healthy human individuals. The germline CDR1 and CDR2 sequences are KGHSH and LQKENI. After removal of 5 bases from V and 4 bases from J, the junction contained 4 bases not matched to a gene. CDR3 length: 16 residues. Whole-study findings and limits: Despite large depth, sorted-subset datasets appeared incompletely sequenced. Measured sharing among donors was expected to vary with sequencing depth. The naive CD4 repertoires of a handful of donors were compared, and around 5% of clonotypes were shared.

Using immunoSEQ multiplex PCR, the repertoire was profiled, and TCRdb retains in-frame clones only, with some absent. The profile covers more than 400,000 clones, with about 95% appearing a single time and under 0.06% taken by the ten largest. Details on this clone: The antigen is undetermined.

This chain uses TRBV18 with TRBJ2-2; 13 bases fit TRBD2. The receptor was derived from a woman aged 30 to 39 in good health. Sequencing was performed on naive CD4+ T cells sorted from blood. The subset is: CD45RA+ positively selected. CDR3 sequence: CASSARLAGGTGELFF. In nucleotides, the CDR3 is TGTGCCAGCTCAGCACGACTAGCGGGAGGCACCGGGGAGCTGTTTTTT. The variable domain in full, with the rest retrieved from reference TRBV18 and TRBJ2-2, is NAGVMQNPRHLVRRRGQEARLRCSPMKGHSHVYWYRQLPEEGLKFMVYLQKENIIDESGMPKERFSAEFPKEGPSILRIQQVVRGDSAAYFCASSARLAGGTGELFFGEGSRLTVL.